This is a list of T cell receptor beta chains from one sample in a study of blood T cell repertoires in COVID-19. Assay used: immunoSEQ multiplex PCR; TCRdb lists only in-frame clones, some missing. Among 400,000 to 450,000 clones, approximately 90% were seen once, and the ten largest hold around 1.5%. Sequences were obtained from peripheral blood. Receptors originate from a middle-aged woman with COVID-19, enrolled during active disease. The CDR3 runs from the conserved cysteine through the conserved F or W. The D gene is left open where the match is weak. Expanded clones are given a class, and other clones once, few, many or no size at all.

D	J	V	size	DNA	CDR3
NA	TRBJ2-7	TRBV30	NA	TGTGCCTGGACCCAGGGCTACGAGCAGTACTTC	CAWTQGYEQYF
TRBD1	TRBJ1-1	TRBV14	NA	TGTGCCAGCAGCCAAGATCTGAGGGGGCAAAGTGAAGCTTTCTTT	CASSQDLRGQSEAFF
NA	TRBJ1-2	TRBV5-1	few	TGCGCCAGCAGCGGCCCCCCCGGAGTCTATGGCTACACCTTC	CASSGPPGVYGYTF
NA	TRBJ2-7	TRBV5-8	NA	TGTGCCAGCAGCTTGGAACAGGGGGGGACAGGCGAGCAGTACTTC	CASSLEQGGTGEQYF
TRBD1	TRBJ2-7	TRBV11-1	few	TGTGCCAGCAATTCAAGGACAGGACGCTCCTACGAGCAGTACTTC	CASNSRTGRSYEQYF
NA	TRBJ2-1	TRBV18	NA	TGTGCCAGCTCGTCTACAGGATTTAGCTCCTACAATGAGCAGTTCTTC	CASSSTGFSSYNEQFF
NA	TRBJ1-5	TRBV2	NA	TGTGCCAGCAGTGCCGACAGGAGAGTCAATCAGCCCCAGCATTTT	CASSADRRVNQPQHF
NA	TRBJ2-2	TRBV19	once	TGTGCCAGTAGTAGGGACACGAACACCGGGGAGCTGTTTTTT	CASSRDTNTGELFF
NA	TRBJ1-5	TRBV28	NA	TGTGCCAGCAGTTTCTCTACGGGGTTGAACCAGCCCCAGCATTTT	CASSFSTGLNQPQHF
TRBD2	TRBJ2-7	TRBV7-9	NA	TGTGCCAGCAGCTTACCGACTAGCGGGACCTCCTACGAGCAGTACTTC	CASSLPTSGTSYEQYF
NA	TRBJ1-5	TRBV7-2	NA	TGTGCCAGCAGCTTAGGTTTCGGTCAGCCCCAGCATTTT	CASSLGFGQPQHF
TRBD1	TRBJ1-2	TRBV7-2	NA	TGTGCCAGCAGCCAATCGACGACAGGGAGGAGGAACTATGGCTACACCTTC	CASSQSTTGRRNYGYTF
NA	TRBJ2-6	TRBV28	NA	TGTGCCAGCATCCCCGGGCCCCAGGGATCCGGGGCCAACGTCCTGACTTTC	CASIPGPQGSGANVLTF
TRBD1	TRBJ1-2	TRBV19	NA	TGTGCCAGTAGGGACGAGGGACAGGGGCTCTATGGCTACACCTTC	CASRDEGQGLYGYTF
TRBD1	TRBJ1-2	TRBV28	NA	TGTGCCAGCAGAACAGGGGGGTACTATGGCTACACCTTC	CASRTGGYYGYTF
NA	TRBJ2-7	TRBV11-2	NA	TGTGCCAGCAGCTTAGATAGGGGGTACGACGAGCAGTACTTC	CASSLDRGYDEQYF
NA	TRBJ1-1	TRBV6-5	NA	TGTGCCAGCAGTTACCCGAGCCCCGGGGGAGACACTGAAGCTTTCTTT	CASSYPSPGGDTEAFF
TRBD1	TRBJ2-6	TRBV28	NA	TGTGCCAGCAGCACCGGGACAGGGCTTGGTTCTGGGGCCAACGTCCTGACTTTC	CASSTGTGLGSGANVLTF
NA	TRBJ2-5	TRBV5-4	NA	TGTGCCAGCAGCCGCGATCAAGAGACCCAGTACTTC	CASSRDQETQYF
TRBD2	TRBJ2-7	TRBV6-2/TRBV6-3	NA	TGTGCCAGCAGTCCCGGACTAGCGGCATTCAGGGGGTACGAGCAGTACTTC	CASSPGLAAFRGYEQYF
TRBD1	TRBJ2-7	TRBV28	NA	TGTGCCAGCACCCGGGACAGTGTCTACGAGCAGTACTTC	CASTRDSVYEQYF
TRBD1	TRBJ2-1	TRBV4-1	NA	TGCGCCAGCAGTAAGCCGGGACAGGGGGTTTATGAGCAGTTCTTC	CASSKPGQGVYEQFF
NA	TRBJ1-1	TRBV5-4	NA	TGTGCCAGCAGCCCCGGAGAGCCGCTGAACACTGAAGCTTTCTTT	CASSPGEPLNTEAFF
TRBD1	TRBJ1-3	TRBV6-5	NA	TGTGCCAGCATTAGCAGGGGGGACGGAAACACCATATATTTT	CASISRGDGNTIYF
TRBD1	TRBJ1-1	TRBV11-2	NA	TGTGCCAGCAGCGTTATACAGGGGGCGAAGGAAGCTTTCTTT	CASSVIQGAKEAFF
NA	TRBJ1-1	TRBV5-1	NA	TGCGCCAGCAGCTTGGCCCGGGACACTGAAGCTTTCTTT	CASSLARDTEAFF
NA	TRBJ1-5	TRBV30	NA	TGTGCCTGGAGCCTGGAGACAGGAGGTGTGCCCCAGCATTTT	CAWSLETGGVPQHF
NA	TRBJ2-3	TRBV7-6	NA	TGTGCCAGCAGCTTAGTATTAGGTCCGGGTGGCACAGATACGCAGTATTTT	CASSLVLGPGGTDTQYF
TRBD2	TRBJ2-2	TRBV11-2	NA	TGTGCCAGCAGCATGACTAGCGGGAACGGGGAGCTGTTTTTT	CASSMTSGNGELFF
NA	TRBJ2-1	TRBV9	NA	TGTGCCAGCAGCGTATGGGTGGGCCGGAATGAGCAGTTCTTC	CASSVWVGRNEQFF
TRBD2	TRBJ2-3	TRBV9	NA	TGTGCCAGCAGCGTACTAGCGGGAGGGGACACAGATACGCAGTATTTT	CASSVLAGGDTDTQYF
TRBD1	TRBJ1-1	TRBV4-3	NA	TGCGCCAGCAGCCTTAGACAGGGGGCGGCTGAAGCTTTCTTT	CASSLRQGAAEAFF
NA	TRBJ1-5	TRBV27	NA	TGTGCCAGCAGAGGGGCGGTCAATCAGCCCCAGCATTTT	CASRGAVNQPQHF
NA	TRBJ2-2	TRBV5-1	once	TGCGCCAGCAGCTTGGATTCTAGCCGGAACACCGGGGAGCTGTTTTTT	CASSLDSSRNTGELFF
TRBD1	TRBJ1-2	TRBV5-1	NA	TGCGCCAGCAGCTTGGAGGGACAGGGAAAGGGTGGCTACACCTTC	CASSLEGQGKGGYTF
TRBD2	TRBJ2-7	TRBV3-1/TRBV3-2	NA	TGTGCCAGCAGCCTAGCCGGTCTAGCGGGCTACGAGCAGTACTTC	CASSLAGLAGYEQYF
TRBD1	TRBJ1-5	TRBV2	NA	TGTGCCAGCAAAGATACAGGGGGCAGTCAGCCCCAGCATTTT	CASKDTGGSQPQHF
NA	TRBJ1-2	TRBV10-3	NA	TGTGCCATCAGGGGGGGTGGGGCCTCCTATGGCTACACCTTC	CAIRGGGASYGYTF
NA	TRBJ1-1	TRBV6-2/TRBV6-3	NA	TGTGCCAGCAACCCCCTACGGGGGAGGAAAACTGAAGCTTTCTTT	CASNPLRGRKTEAFF
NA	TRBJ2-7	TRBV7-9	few	TGTGCCAGCAGCTTAGGAACTAGTGGGGGCGGTGATGAGCAGTACTTC	CASSLGTSGGGDEQYF
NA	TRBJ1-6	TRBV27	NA	TGTGCCAGCATGGGTCGTGGGGGCTTAAATTCACCCCTCCACTTT	CASMGRGGLNSPLHF
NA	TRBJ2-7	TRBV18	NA	TGTGCCAGCTCACCTGACTTCCCTGTCTCCTACGAGCAGTACTTC	CASSPDFPVSYEQYF
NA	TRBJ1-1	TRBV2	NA	TGTGCCAGCAGTGCGGGTGGTGGCACTGAAGCTTTCTTT	CASSAGGGTEAFF
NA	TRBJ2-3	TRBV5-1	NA	TGCGCCAGCAGCTTCGTTGGGCCCAGCACAGATACGCAGTATTTT	CASSFVGPSTDTQYF
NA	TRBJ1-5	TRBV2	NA	TGTGCCAGCAGTGAACAGTTGGGCGTGGGCGAACCCCAGCATTTT	CASSEQLGVGEPQHF
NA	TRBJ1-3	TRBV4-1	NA	TGCGCCAGCAGCCATCGGGGTGGGAGCTCTGGAAACACCATATATTTT	CASSHRGGSSGNTIYF
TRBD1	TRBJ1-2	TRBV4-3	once	TGCGCCAGCAGCCAAGATGGGGGGACAGGGGGTCGATATGGCTACACCTTC	CASSQDGGTGGRYGYTF
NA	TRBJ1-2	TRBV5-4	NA	TGTGCCAGCACCTCCGGACAGTTAAGCTCCGCACACCTAAACTATGGCTACACCTTC	CASTSGQLSSAHLNYGYTF
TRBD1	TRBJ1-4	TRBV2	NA	TGTGCCAGCAGCGAGACAGGGCTTAATGAAAAACTGTTTTTT	CASSETGLNEKLFF
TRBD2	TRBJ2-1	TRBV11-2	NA	TGTGCCAGCACCGCCCTTGTGGGAACGGGAGGCTATGAGCAGTTCTTC	CASTALVGTGGYEQFF
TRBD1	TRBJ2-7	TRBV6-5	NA	TGTGCCAGCGTCCGGGACAGTGCCTACGAGCAGTACTTC	CASVRDSAYEQYF
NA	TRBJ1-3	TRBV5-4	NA	TGTGCCAGCAGCTGGGGACTAAGCTCTGGAAACACCATATATTTT	CASSWGLSSGNTIYF
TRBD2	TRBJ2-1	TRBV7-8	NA	TGTGCCAGCAGCTTGGTTTTAGCGGGAGTGCCTGAGCAGTTCTTC	CASSLVLAGVPEQFF
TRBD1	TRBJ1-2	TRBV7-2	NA	TGTGCCAGCAGCGACAGGGGAGTTGGCTATGGCTACACCTTC	CASSDRGVGYGYTF
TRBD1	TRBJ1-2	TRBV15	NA	TGTGCCACCAGCAGAGATCGGACAGGGGAGGCCTATGGCTACACCTTC	CATSRDRTGEAYGYTF
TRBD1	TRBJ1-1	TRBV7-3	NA	TGTGCCAGCAGGCCCCTCGAACAGGGGGAGAACACTGAAGCTTTCTTT	CASRPLEQGENTEAFF
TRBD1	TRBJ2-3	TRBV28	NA	TGTGCCGGACAGGGAGATAGCACAGATACGCAGTATTTT	CAGQGDSTDTQYF
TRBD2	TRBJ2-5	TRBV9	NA	TGTGCCAGCAGCGTAGGGGACTACGGGCAGACCCAGTACTTC	CASSVGDYGQTQYF
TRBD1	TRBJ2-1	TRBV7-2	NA	TGTGCCAGCAGCGGACAGGGGCCTGGGGGCAATGAGCAGTTCTTC	CASSGQGPGGNEQFF
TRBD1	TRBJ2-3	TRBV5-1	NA	TGCGCCAGCAGCTACCCCCGGGACAGGGGTCCAGATACGCAGTATTTT	CASSYPRDRGPDTQYF